These 23 T cell receptor beta chains came from one sample sequenced in a study of T cell responses to AZD1222 COVID-19 vaccine. Sequenced by immunoSEQ multiplex PCR; TCRdb stores in-frame clones only, minus some. The sample holds approximately 200,000 clones, 80% to 95% seen once. Sequenced material: peripheral blood, taken 28 days after the second AZD1222 dose. These receptors were taken from an adult who received the AZD1222 COVID-19 vaccine.

The J gene is TRBJ1-1, the V gene TRBV18; no firm D call. Germline V lookup: CDR1 KGHSH, CDR2 LQKENI. Trimming took off 2 bases at V and 1 base at J, with 8 bases between the two ends. CDR3 length: 14 residues. CDR3 in amino acids: CASSPNSANTEAFF. CDR3 in DNA: TGTGCCAGCTCACCAAACAGTGCGAACACTGAAGCTTTCTTT. Supplemented by reference TRBV18 and TRBJ1-1, the full variable domain reads NAGVMQNPRHLVRRRGQEARLRCSPMKGHSHVYWYRQLPEEGLKFMVYLQKENIIDESGMPKERFSAEFPKEGPSILRIQQVVRGDSAAYFCASSPNSANTEAFFGQGTRLTVV.

J is TRBJ1-4 and V is TRBV7-2; 7 bases are a match to TRBD1. Germline V gene sequence: CDR1 SGHTA, CDR2 FQGNSA. Trimming cost V 3 bases and J 8 bases; bases outside gene matches: 15. CDR3 length equals 17 residues. The CDR3 DNA is TGTGCCAGCAGCTTTGACAGGGAGTCTCGCCCGGGGGAAAAACTGTTTTTT. It encodes CASSFDRESRPGEKLFF.

There are a few counts of this clone. The chain links TRBV7-2 to TRBJ1-2; possibly TRBD1 for D (5 bases). Per germline, CDR1 SGHTA and CDR2 FQGNSA. The CDR3 totals 14 residues. V dropped 5 bases and J dropped 1 base, with 11 bases sitting between them. This CDR3 reads CASSLGRGNYGYTF. CDR3 nucleotide sequence: TGTGCCAGCAGCCTAGGGAGGGGTAACTATGGCTACACCTTC.

This sequence joins TRBV7-3 and TRBJ2-3, with 8 positions matching TRBD2. The CDR3 is 15 residues long. Germline CDR1 reads SGHTA; CDR2 reads FQGTGA. V gave up 5 bases and J gave up 0 bases; unmatched junction bases: 4. The CDR3 spells CASSASGRSTDTQYF. The DNA of the CDR3 is TGTGCCAGCAGCGCCAGCGGGAGAAGCACAGATACGCAGTATTTT.

The chain joins TRBV2 to TRBJ1-2; D unclear. CDR3 length: 16 residues. Trimming cost V 6 bases and J 0 bases, with 17 bases left between them. CDR1 and CDR2 (germline): SNHLY, FYNNEI. CDR3 loop: CASSGLTEVPNYGYTF. Written as DNA, the CDR3 is TGTGCCAGCAGCGGTTTAACAGAAGTTCCTAACTATGGCTACACCTTC.

The V and J genes are TRBV28 and TRBJ1-2; TRBD1 aligns across 10 bases. This CDR3 comprises 15 residues. The V gene's germline CDR1 is MDHEN and CDR2 SYDVKM. V lost 2 bases, J lost 4 bases, and 4 bases stayed unmatched. The CDR3: CASSLGTGDAYGYTF. The CDR3 nucleotides are TGTGCCAGCAGTTTAGGGACAGGGGATGCCTATGGCTACACCTTC.

This chain connects TRBV5-4 to TRBJ2-7, with D perhaps TRBD1 (5 bases). From germline, CDR1 is SGHNT and CDR2 YYREEE (reference sequence). There are 13 residues in the CDR3. Trimming shortened V by 0 bases and J by 2 bases, and 6 bases separated the two germline ends. The CDR3 spells CASSLAGTYEQYF. CDR3 coding DNA: TGTGCCAGCAGCTTGGCAGGGACCTACGAGCAGTACTTC. Supplemented by reference TRBV5-4 and TRBJ2-7, the full variable domain reads ETGVTQSPTHLIKTRGQQVTLRCSSQSGHNTVSWYQQALGQGPQFIFQYYREEENGRGNFPPRFSGLQFPNYSSELNVNALELDDSALYLCASSLAGTYEQYFGPGTRLTVT.

This chain connects TRBV7-8 to TRBJ1-6; D might be TRBD1 (6 bases). This CDR3 has 15 amino acids. Between the trimmed V and J ends, which lost 7 bases and 10 bases, there was a span of 20 bases. CDR1 and CDR2 from the germline V gene are SGHVS and FQNEAQ. CDR3 in DNA: TGTGCCAGCAACCGACCTAGTGAGGGGGGCTCACCCCTCCACTTT. Translation: CASNRPSEGGSPLHF. Full variable domain (outside the CDR3, taken from reference TRBV7-8 and TRBJ1-6): GAGVSQSPRYKVAKRGQDVALRCDPISGHVSLFWYQQALGQGPEFLTYFQNEAQLDKSGLPSDRFFAERPEGSVSTLKIQRTQQEDSAVYLCASNRPSEGGSPLHFGNGTRLTVT.

CDR3 DNA: TGTGCCAGCAGCTCCTTACAGGGGATGGCTGAAGCTTTCTTT. This encodes CASSSLQGMAEAFF. The rearrangement joins TRBV7-9 to TRBJ1-1; 7 bases are shared with TRBD1. This CDR3 has 14 amino acids. Germline V gene data show CDR1 as SEHNR and CDR2 as FQNEAQ (reference sequence). Losses at the gene ends were 4 bases for V and 6 bases for J; bases not matched to a gene: 8. Full variable domain (outside the CDR3, taken from reference TRBV7-9 and TRBJ1-1): DTGVSQNPRHKITKRGQNVTFRCDPISEHNRLYWYRQTLGQGPEFLTYFQNEAQLEKSRLLSDRFSAERPKGSFSTLEIQRTEQGDSAMYLCASSSLQGMAEAFFGQGTRLTVV.

The V gene is TRBV14, the J gene TRBJ1-5, with D possibly matching TRBD1 (6 bases). V gave up 4 bases and J gave up 2 bases, with 6 bases separating them. CDR1 is SGHDN and CDR2 is FVKESK in the germline V gene. The CDR3 extends over 13 amino acids. The CDR3 DNA is TGTGCCAGCAGCCGGGGGCGCAATCAGCCCCAGCATTTT. Amino acids: CASSRGRNQPQHF.

The chain uses TRBV27 and TRBJ1-2; TRBD1 matches 7 bases. Germline CDR1 is MNHEY and CDR2 is SMNVEV (reference sequence). The junction had 7 bases not matched to a gene; V was cut back by 4 bases and J by 8 bases. This CDR3 spans 13 amino acids. This CDR3 reads CASSSQGGYGYTF. The CDR3 DNA reads TGTGCCAGCAGTTCTCAGGGGGGCTACGGCTACACCTTC.

This clone was seen once. V is TRBV13 and J is TRBJ1-1; unclear D gene. CDR3 length: 13 residues. V was shortened by 2 bases and J by 3 bases, with 7 bases between the two germline ends. Germline V lookup: CDR1 PRHDT, CDR2 FYEKMQ (reference sequence). The CDR3 region has the DNA TGTGCCAGCAGCTTAACCGGTTACACTGAAGCTTTCTTT. It codes for CASSLTGYTEAFF.

This chain links TRBV7-2 with TRBJ1-3, with D unresolved. V lost 1 base, J lost 2 bases, and 15 bases lay in between. Germline CDR1 is SGHTA and CDR2 is FQGNSA. The length of the CDR3 is 17 residues. The CDR3 loop reads CASSLVGTPGTGNTIYF. Here the CDR3 DNA reads TGTGCCAGCAGCTTAGTGGGCACGCCCGGGACTGGAAACACCATATATTTT.

As DNA, the CDR3 is TGCGCCAGCAGCCAAGAAAGCGGGGATGGCTACACCTTC. This encodes CASSQESGDGYTF. This chain links TRBV4-1 with TRBJ1-2, with unresolved D. Germline lookup yields CDR1 MGHRA and CDR2 YSYEKL. Trimming removed 0 bases from V and 6 bases from J, with 8 bases in between. CDR3 length: 13 amino acids.

This clone was seen a few times. The chain employs TRBV19 and TRBJ2-2; a possible D gene is TRBD2 (6 bases). The CDR3 is 13 residues long. Per germline, CDR1 LNHDA and CDR2 SQIVND (reference sequence). V lost 7 bases and J 3 bases, leaving 9 bases between the germline ends. The CDR3 here is CASTREDTGELFF. The DNA for the CDR3 is TGTGCCAGTACCAGGGAGGACACCGGGGAGCTGTTTTTT.

The chain employs TRBV7-9 and TRBJ2-1; the match to TRBD2 covers 7 bases. The CDR3 is 15 amino acids. The V gene end was trimmed by 7 bases and the J gene end by 7 bases; junction bases not matched to a gene: 13. Germline-derived CDR1 and CDR2 are SEHNR and FQNEAQ (reference sequence). DNA for the CDR3: TGTGCCAGCACCCACTTGCGGGAGATCTGGAATGAGCAGTTCTTC. Translation gives CASTHLREIWNEQFF.

V and J are TRBV5-1 and TRBJ1-2; 9 bases line up with TRBD1. The V and J ends lost 1 base and 8 bases, in that order; junction bases with no gene match: 3. CDR1 and CDR2 (germline): SGHRS, YFSETQ. The CDR3 extends over 13 amino acids. CDR3: CASSLTGGEGYTF. CDR3 bases: TGCGCCAGCAGCTTGACAGGGGGCGAAGGCTACACCTTC.

V gene TRBV28 combines with J gene TRBJ1-5; D possibly corresponds to TRBD1 (5 bases). V lost 4 bases to trimming and J lost 7 bases, with 11 bases between them. CDR1 and CDR2 from the germline V gene are MDHEN and SYDVKM. The CDR3 covers 13 residues. The CDR3 is CASSSGQAQPQHF. The CDR3 nucleotides are TGTGCCAGCAGTTCAGGACAAGCCCAGCCCCAGCATTTT.

V gene TRBV7-6 combines with J gene TRBJ2-3; 10 bases match TRBD2. Losses at the gene ends were 5 bases for V and 0 bases for J; bases not matched to a gene: 8. The germline V gene encodes CDR1 SGHVS and CDR2 FNYEAQ. The CDR3 covers 17 residues. CDR3 DNA sequence: TGTGCCAGCAGCGGCGGGACTAGCGCGTCTAGCACAGATACGCAGTATTTT. Its protein product is CASSGGTSASSTDTQYF.

The CDR3 here is CASSWTGGDTEAFF. DNA of the CDR3: TGTGCCAGCAGTTGGACAGGGGGGGATACTGAAGCTTTCTTT. The rearrangement links TRBV28 to TRBJ1-1; 10 nucleotides line up with TRBD1. The CDR3 extends over 14 amino acids. The ends lost 4 bases at V and 5 bases at J; junction bases unmatched: 4. Germline V gene lookup returns CDR1 MDHEN and CDR2 SYDVKM.

J is TRBJ2-1 and V is TRBV27; 12 bases are a match to TRBD2. The V gene's germline CDR1 is MNHEY and CDR2 SMNVEV (reference sequence). V trimming: 10 bases; J trimming: 9 bases; junction bases outside the gene matches: 13. The length of the CDR3 is 15 residues. CDR3 DNA sequence: TGTGCCACCTATTCGACTAGCGGGAGAAGGGGTGAGCAGTTCTTC. Its protein is CATYSTSGRRGEQFF.

The V call is TRBV7-3, the J call TRBJ2-7; D not certain. The V and J ends lost 0 bases and 7 bases respectively, with 13 bases between them. Germline CDR1 is SGHTA and CDR2 is FQGTGA. The CDR3 extends over 14 amino acids. The CDR3 nucleotides are TGTGCCAGCAGCTTAACAGCCCCCTTTGGAGAGCAGTACTTC. It specifies CASSLTAPFGEQYF. Supplemented by reference TRBV7-3 and TRBJ2-7, the full variable domain reads GAGVSQTPSNKVTEKGKYVELRCDPISGHTALYWYRQSLGQGPEFLIYFQGTGAADDSGLPNDRFFAVRPEGSVSTLKIQRTERGDSAVYLCASSLTAPFGEQYFGPGTRLTVT.

CDR3 region: CASSPANNEQFF. Written as DNA, the CDR3 is TGTGCCAGCAGCCCGGCGAACAATGAGCAGTTCTTC. The chain links TRBV14 to TRBJ2-1; D not resolved. Germline CDR1 is SGHDN and CDR2 is FVKESK. Between the trimmed V and J ends, which lost 4 bases and 5 bases, there was a span of 6 bases. The CDR3 consists of 12 residues.